The 2 T cell receptor beta chains below all came from one sample that was sequenced in a study of shared clonotypes between healthy human individuals (dated by TCRdb to about 2020). Library preparation was by the immunoSEQ multiplex PCR assay. The clones in this table, taken by TCRdb from immuneACCESS, are in-frame only. Not every clone is retained; where verified, under half of the shortfall comes from an unresolved V gene, and the cause of the rest is unknown. The sample includes more than 550,000 clones, with 92% observed a single time. The top ten clonotypes cover about 24% of the sample. CD8 naive samples were CD45RO-negative cells positively selected for CCR7, giving a CD45RA+CCR7+ population that excluded TemRA cells. Sequencing was carried out using naive CD8+ T cells sorted from blood. The cell subset or site label of this sample denotes: CD45RA+CCR7+. Source of these receptors: a man aged 30-40 years in good health.

The gene calls are TRBV5-1 and TRBJ2-5; 14 nucleotides match TRBD2. This CDR3 is built from 16 residues. Germline-derived CDR1 and CDR2 are SGHRS and YFSETQ. V was pared by 4 bases and J by 5 bases, with 7 bases of the junction left unmatched. CDR3 DNA: TGCGCCAGCAGCCCGGGACTAGCGGGAGTTGGGGAGACCCAGTACTTC. It encodes CASSPGLAGVGETQYF.

The V and J genes are TRBV19 and TRBJ2-3, with a possible D match to TRBD2 (6 bases). Trimming shortened V by 7 bases and J by 5 bases, and 16 bases separated the two germline ends. This CDR3 region has 14 residues. In germline, CDR1 is LNHDA, CDR2 SQIVND (reference sequence). This CDR3 reads CASTPAGLGDTQYF. CDR3 DNA: TGTGCCAGTACCCCGGCGGGGCTCGGAGATACGCAGTATTTT.